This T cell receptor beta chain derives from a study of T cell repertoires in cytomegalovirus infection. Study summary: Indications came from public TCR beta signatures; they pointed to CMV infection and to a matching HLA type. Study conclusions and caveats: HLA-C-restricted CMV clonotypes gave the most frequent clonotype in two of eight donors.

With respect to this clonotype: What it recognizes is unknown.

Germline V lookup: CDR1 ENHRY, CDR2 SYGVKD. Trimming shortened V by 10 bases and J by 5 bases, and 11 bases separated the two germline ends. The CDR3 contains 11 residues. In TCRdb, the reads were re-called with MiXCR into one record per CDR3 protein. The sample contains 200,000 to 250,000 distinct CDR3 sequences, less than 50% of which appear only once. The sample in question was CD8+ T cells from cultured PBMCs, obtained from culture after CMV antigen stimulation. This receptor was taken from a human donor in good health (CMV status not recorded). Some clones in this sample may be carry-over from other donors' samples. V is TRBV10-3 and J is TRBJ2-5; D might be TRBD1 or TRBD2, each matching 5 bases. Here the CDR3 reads CATSEGETQYF. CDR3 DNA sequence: TGTGCCACCTCCGAGGGGGAGACCCAGTACTTC.